This T cell receptor (beta chain) was profiled in a study of blood T cell repertoires in COVID-19. Study overall: Sites across the United States, Italy and Spain contributed samples from acute and convalescent COVID-19. T cells, B-cell-depleted T cells, or PBMCs provided the cDNA or gDNA that served as material.

The germline V gene has CDR1 SEHNR and CDR2 FQNEAQ (reference sequence). The V and J ends lost 1 base and 5 bases respectively, with 8 bases between them. This CDR3 comprises 13 residues. Original methodology: Amplification from reference gene primers served as the basis for estimated nucleated cell counts. Profiling relied on immunoSEQ multiplex PCR, and the TCRdb table lists in-frame clones only, not all of them. The V and J calls and the clone size are those of that table, but D and trimming were determined from the DNA. The sample has 170,000 or so clones, over 80% seen once; the top ten hold less than 3%.

V gene TRBV7-9 combines with J gene TRBJ2-5, with D unclear. This receptor was identified in a woman aged 55 to 70 with acute or convalescent COVID-19. Material for sequencing was peripheral blood. The CDR3 sequence is CASSLDPRETQYF. The CDR3 DNA reads TGTGCCAGCAGCTTAGATCCGCGGGAGACCCAGTACTTC.